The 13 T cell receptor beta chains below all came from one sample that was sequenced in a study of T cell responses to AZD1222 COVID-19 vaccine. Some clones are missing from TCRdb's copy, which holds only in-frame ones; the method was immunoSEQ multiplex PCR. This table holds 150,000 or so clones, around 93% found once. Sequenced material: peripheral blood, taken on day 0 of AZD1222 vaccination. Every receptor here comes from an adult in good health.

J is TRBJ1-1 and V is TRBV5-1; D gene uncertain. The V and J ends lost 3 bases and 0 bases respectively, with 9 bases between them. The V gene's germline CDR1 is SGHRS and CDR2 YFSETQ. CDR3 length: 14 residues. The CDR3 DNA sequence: TGCGCCAGCAGCTGGGCGGGCCTGAACACTGAAGCTTTCTTT. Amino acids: CASSWAGLNTEAFF.

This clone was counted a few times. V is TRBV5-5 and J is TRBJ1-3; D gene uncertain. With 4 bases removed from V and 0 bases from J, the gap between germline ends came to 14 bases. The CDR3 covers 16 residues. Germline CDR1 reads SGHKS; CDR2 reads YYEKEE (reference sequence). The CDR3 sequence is CASSLVSPSSGNTIYF. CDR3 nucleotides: TGTGCCAGCAGCCTCGTATCCCCGAGCTCTGGAAACACCATATATTTT.

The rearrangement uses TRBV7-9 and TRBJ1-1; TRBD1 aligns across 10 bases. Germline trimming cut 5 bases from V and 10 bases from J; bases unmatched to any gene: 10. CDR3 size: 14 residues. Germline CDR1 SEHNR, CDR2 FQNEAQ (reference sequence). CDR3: CASSPPTGGGRAFF. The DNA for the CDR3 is TGTGCCAGCAGCCCACCGACAGGGGGCGGTCGAGCTTTCTTT. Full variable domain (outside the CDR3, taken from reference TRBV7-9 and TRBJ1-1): DTGVSQNPRHKITKRGQNVTFRCDPISEHNRLYWYRQTLGQGPEFLTYFQNEAQLEKSRLLSDRFSAERPKGSFSTLEIQRTEQGDSAMYLCASSPPTGGGRAFFGQGTRLTVV.

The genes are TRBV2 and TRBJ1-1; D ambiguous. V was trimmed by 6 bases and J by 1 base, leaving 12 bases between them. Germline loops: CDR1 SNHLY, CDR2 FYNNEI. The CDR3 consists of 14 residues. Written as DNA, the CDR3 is TGTGCCAGCAGGCAACGCTCAGGGAACACTGAAGCTTTCTTT. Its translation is CASRQRSGNTEAFF.

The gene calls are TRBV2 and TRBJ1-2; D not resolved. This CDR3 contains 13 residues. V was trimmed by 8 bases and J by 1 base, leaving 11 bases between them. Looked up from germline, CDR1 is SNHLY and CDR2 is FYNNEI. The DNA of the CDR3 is TGTGCCAGCGGGCGGGATCGTAACTATGGCTACACCTTC. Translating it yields CASGRDRNYGYTF.

The CDR3 reads CASSLARQEDYNSPLHF. For the CDR3, the DNA is TGTGCCAGCAGCTTGGCCCGACAGGAGGACTATAATTCACCCCTCCACTTT. The rearrangement joins TRBV7-8 to TRBJ1-6, with D possibly TRBD1 on 6 matching bases. V was pared by 3 bases and J by 3 bases, with 15 bases between. The germline V gene encodes CDR1 SGHVS and CDR2 FQNEAQ. CDR3 length equals 17 residues. Complete variable domain (other parts from reference TRBV7-8 and TRBJ1-6): GAGVSQSPRYKVAKRGQDVALRCDPISGHVSLFWYQQALGQGPEFLTYFQNEAQLDKSGLPSDRFFAERPEGSVSTLKIQRTQQEDSAVYLCASSLARQEDYNSPLHFGNGTRLTVT.

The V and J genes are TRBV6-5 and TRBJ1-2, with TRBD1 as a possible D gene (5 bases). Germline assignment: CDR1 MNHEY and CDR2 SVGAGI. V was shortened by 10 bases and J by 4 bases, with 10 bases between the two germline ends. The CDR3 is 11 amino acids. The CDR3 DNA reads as TGTGCCACCACCGGGGCCTATGGCTACACCTTC. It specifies CATTGAYGYTF.

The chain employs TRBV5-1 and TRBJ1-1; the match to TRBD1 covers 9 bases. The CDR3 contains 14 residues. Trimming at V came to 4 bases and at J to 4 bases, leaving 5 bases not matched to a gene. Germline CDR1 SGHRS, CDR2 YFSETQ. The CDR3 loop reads CASSPDRGLTEAFF. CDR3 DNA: TGCGCCAGCAGCCCGGACAGGGGTCTCACTGAAGCTTTCTTT.

The CDR3 reads CASSLTGGVNTEAFF. In DNA form, the CDR3 reads TGTGCCAGCAGTTTGACAGGGGGCGTGAACACTGAAGCTTTCTTT. The V and J genes are TRBV27 and TRBJ1-1, with 10 positions matching TRBD1. CDR1 MNHEY and CDR2 SMNVEV come from the germline V gene (reference sequence). The CDR3 runs to 15 residues. V lost 3 bases, J lost 0 bases, and 1 base stayed unmatched.

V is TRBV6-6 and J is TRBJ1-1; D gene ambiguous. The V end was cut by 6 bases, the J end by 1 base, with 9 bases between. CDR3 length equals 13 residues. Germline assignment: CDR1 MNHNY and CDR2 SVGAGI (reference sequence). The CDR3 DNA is TGTGCCAGCAGCTCTATCCCGAACACTGAAGCTTTCTTT. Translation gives CASSSIPNTEAFF.

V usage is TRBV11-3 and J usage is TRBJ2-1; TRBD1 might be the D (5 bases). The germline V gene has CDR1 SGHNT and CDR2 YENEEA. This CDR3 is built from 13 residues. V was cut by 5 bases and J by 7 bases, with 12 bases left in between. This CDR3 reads CASSQGFSNEQFF. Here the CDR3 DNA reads TGTGCCAGCAGCCAGGGATTTTCTAATGAGCAGTTCTTC.

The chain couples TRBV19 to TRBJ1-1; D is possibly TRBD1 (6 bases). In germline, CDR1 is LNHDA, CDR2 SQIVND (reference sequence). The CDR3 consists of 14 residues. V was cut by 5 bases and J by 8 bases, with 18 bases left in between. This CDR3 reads CASSSGTFVIEAFF. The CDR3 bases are TGTGCCAGTAGTTCAGGGACATTCGTTATCGAAGCTTTCTTT.

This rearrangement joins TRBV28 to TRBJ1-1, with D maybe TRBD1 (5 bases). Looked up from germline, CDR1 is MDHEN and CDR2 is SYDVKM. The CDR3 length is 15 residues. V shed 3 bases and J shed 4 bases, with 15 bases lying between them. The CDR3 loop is CASSLGGVPLTEAFF. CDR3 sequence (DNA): TGTGCCAGCAGTTTGGGGGGGGTCCCTCTCACTGAAGCTTTCTTT.